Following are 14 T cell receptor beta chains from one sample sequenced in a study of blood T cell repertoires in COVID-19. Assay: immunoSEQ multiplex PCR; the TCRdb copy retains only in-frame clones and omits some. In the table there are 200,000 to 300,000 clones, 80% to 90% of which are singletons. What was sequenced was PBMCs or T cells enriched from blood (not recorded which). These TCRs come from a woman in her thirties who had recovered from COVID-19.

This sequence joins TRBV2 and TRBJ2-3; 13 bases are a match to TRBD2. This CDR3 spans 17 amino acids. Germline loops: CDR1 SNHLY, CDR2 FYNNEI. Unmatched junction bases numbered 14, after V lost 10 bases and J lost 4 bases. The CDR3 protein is CANLSRTSGSSADTQYF. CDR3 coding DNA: TGTGCCAATCTCTCCCGGACTAGCGGGAGTTCGGCAGATACGCAGTATTTT.

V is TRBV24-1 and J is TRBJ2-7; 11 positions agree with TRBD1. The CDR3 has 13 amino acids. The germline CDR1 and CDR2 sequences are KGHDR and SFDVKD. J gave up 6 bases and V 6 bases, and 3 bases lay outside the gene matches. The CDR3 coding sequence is TGTGCCACCAGTCGAGGACAGGGGGCCGAGCAGTACTTC. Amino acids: CATSRGQGAEQYF.

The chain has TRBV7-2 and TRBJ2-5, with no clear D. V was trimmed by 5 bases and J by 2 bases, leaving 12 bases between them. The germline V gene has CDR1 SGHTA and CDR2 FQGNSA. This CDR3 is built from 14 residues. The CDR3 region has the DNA TGTGCCAGCAGCCCCAGTAGAGGACAAGAGACCCAGTACTTC. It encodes CASSPSRGQETQYF. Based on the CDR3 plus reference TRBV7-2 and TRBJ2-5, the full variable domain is GAGVSQSPSNKVTEKGKDVELRCDPISGHTALYWYRQSLGQGLEFLIYFQGNSAPDKSGLPSDRFSAERTGGSVSTLTIQRTQQEDSAVYLCASSPSRGQETQYFGPGTRLLVL.

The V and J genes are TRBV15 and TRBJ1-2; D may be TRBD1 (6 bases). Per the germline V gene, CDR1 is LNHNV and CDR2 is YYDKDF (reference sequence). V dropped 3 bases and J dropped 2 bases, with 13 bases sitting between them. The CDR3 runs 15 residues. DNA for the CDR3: TGTGCCACCAGCAGGGAAAAAGGGGGAAACTATGGCTACACCTTC. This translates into CATSREKGGNYGYTF.

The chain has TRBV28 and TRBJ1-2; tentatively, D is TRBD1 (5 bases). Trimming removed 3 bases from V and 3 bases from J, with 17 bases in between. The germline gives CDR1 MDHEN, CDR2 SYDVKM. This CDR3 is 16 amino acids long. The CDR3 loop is CASSLGGGGVDYGYTF. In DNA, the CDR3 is TGTGCCAGCAGTTTGGGAGGCGGGGGGGTAGACTATGGCTACACCTTC.

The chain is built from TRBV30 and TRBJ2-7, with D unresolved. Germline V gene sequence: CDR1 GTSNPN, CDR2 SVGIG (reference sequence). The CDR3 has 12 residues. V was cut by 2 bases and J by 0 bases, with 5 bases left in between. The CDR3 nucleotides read TGTGCCTGGAGTACGAGCTCCTACGAGCAGTACTTC. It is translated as CAWSTSSYEQYF.

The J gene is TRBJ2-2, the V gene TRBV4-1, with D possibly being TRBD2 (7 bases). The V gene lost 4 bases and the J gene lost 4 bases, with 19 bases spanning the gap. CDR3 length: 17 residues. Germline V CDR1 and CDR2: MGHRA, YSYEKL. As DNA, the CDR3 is TGCGCCAGCAGCCGCTCAAGGGGGGGAGTAAGCACCGGGGAGCTGTTTTTT. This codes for CASSRSRGGVSTGELFF.

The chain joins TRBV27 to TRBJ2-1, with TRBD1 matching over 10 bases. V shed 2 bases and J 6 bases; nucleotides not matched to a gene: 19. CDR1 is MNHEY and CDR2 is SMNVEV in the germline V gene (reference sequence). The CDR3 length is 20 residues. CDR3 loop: CASSLLPGNIRDRGFNEQFF. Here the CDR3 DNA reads TGTGCCAGCAGTTTACTTCCTGGAAACATCCGGGACAGGGGATTCAATGAGCAGTTCTTC.

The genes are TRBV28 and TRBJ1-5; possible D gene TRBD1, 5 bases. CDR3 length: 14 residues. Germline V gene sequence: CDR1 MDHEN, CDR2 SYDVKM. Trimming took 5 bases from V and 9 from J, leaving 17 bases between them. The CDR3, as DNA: TGTGCCAGCAGTATACGGTCCTGGGACTCGCCCCAGCATTTT. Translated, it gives CASSIRSWDSPQHF.

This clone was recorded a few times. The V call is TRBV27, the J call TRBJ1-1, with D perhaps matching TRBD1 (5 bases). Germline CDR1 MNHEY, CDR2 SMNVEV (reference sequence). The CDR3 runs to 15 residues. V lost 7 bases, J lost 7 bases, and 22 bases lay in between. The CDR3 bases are TGTGCCAGCATCTCCCGTTTGGCAGGGAAGAATGAAGCTTTCTTT. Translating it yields CASISRLAGKNEAFF.

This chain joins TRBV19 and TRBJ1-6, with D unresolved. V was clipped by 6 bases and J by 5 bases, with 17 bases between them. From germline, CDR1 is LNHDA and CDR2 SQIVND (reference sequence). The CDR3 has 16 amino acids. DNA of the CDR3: TGTGCCAGTAGCAGCCCCATCCCGGGAAATAATTCACCCCTCCACTTT. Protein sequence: CASSSPIPGNNSPLHF.

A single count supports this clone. CDR3 residues: CASSLGLAGVEEQFF. The DNA of the CDR3 is TGTGCCAGCAGCTTAGGACTAGCGGGAGTAGAGGAGCAGTTCTTC. The chain links TRBV11-3 to TRBJ2-1; 12 positions agree with TRBD2. The V gene's germline CDR1 is SGHNT and CDR2 YENEEA. The CDR3 loop spans 15 amino acids. V gave up 1 base and J gave up 10 bases; unmatched junction bases: 5.

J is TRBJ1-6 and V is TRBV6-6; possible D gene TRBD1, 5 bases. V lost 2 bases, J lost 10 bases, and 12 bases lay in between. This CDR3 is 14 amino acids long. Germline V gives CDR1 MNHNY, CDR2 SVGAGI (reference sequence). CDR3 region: CASSYAGLSSPLHF. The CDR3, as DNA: TGTGCCAGCAGTTACGCAGGGCTTTCGTCACCCCTCCACTTT.

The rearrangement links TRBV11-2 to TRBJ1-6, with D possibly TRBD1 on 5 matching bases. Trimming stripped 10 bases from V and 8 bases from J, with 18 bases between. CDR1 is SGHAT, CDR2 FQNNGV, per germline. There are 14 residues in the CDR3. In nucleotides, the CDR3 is TGTGCCACCCGGGGCGGGGGGTTAGATTCACCCCTCCACTTT. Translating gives CATRGGGLDSPLHF.